A single sample gave rise to the 8 T cell receptor beta chains below, sequenced in a study of PD-L1 blockade in urothelial cancer. Clones were read by immunoSEQ multiplex PCR, and TCRdb kept only the in-frame ones, dropping some. The profile shows tens of thousands of clones, 85% to 90% of them singletons. The time point denotes: pretreatment peripheral blood. Source: PBMCs, taken around atezolizumab (anti-PD-L1) treatment. These receptors were obtained from a man between 70 and 80 years old with urothelial cancer.

V gene TRBV6-1 combines with J gene TRBJ2-1, with 9 bases aligning to TRBD2. Germline loops: CDR1 MNHNS, CDR2 SASEGT. With V trimmed by 1 base and J by 10 bases, 14 bases remained unmatched. CDR3 size: 17 residues. The CDR3 nucleotides are TGTGCCAGCAGTGAAGGTCGGGCTAGCGGGATGGAGAACGAGCAGTTCTTC. Protein: CASSEGRASGMENEQFF.

This chain links TRBV9 with TRBJ2-3; 9 positions match TRBD2. CDR3 size: 15 residues. Germline trimming cut 4 bases from V and 4 bases from J; bases unmatched to any gene: 7. Germline CDR1 reads SGDLS; CDR2 reads YYNGEE. The CDR3 sequence is CASSPPAGGADTQYF. CDR3 nucleotides: TGTGCCAGCAGCCCCCCAGCGGGAGGCGCAGATACGCAGTATTTT.

This chain joins TRBV28 and TRBJ2-5; unclear D gene. CDR1 is MDHEN, CDR2 SYDVKM, per germline. V lost 2 bases and J lost 3, with 7 bases in between. The CDR3 contains 13 residues. The CDR3 DNA reads TGTGCCAGCAGTTTACAGACTGAAGAGACCCAGTACTTC. Its protein is CASSLQTEETQYF.

V usage is TRBV9 and J usage is TRBJ2-1; 8 bases fit TRBD2. This CDR3 is 16 amino acids long. The V segment lost 0 bases and the J segment 3 bases; nucleotides outside the gene matches: 5. CDR1 is SGDLS and CDR2 is YYNGEE in the germline V gene. CDR3 amino acids: CASSVEDGRVYNEQFF. The CDR3 nucleotides read TGTGCCAGCAGCGTAGAGGACGGGAGGGTCTACAATGAGCAGTTCTTC.

This clone was observed once. The V gene is TRBV5-4, the J gene TRBJ1-2; possibly TRBD1 for D (6 bases). The V gene's germline CDR1 is SGHNT and CDR2 YYREEE (reference sequence). This CDR3 spans 15 amino acids. Trimming took 4 bases from V and 7 from J, leaving 20 bases between them. The CDR3, as DNA: TGTGCCAGCAGCATGGAATCAGGGGACATTTCTGGCTACACCTTC. Its protein is CASSMESGDISGYTF.

The rearrangement joins TRBV28 to TRBJ1-5; 10 nucleotides line up with TRBD1. Germline V CDR1 and CDR2: MDHEN, SYDVKM. With 6 bases clipped from V and 2 bases from J, the junction kept 7 bases outside the gene matches. This CDR3 has 16 amino acids. CDR3 amino acids: CASSHLGTGGNQPQHF. The CDR3 coding sequence is TGTGCCAGCAGCCACCTCGGGACAGGGGGCAATCAGCCCCAGCATTTT.

The chain carries TRBV5-1 and TRBJ2-3, with 7 bases fitting TRBD2. The CDR3 sequence is 17 residues long. Germline CDR1 and CDR2: SGHRS and YFSETQ. The ends lost 0 bases at V and 0 bases at J; junction bases unmatched: 7. CDR3 sequence: CASSLGLLASSTDTQYF. The CDR3 nucleotides read TGCGCCAGCAGCTTGGGATTACTAGCGTCGAGCACAGATACGCAGTATTTT. Filled out from reference TRBV5-1 and TRBJ2-3, the complete variable domain reads KAGVTQTPRYLIKTRGQQVTLSCSPISGHRSVSWYQQTPGQGLQFLFEYFSETQRNKGNFPGRFSGRQFSNSRSEMNVSTLELGDSALYLCASSLGLLASSTDTQYFGPGTRLTVL.

This clone was seen only once. The chain links TRBV7-9 to TRBJ2-3; weak D call: TRBD2 (6 bases). The V and J ends lost 1 base and 3 bases respectively, with 8 bases between them. The CDR3 consists of 14 residues. Germline values: CDR1 SEHNR, CDR2 FQNEAQ (reference sequence). In DNA form, the CDR3 reads TGTGCCAGCAGCTTAGGGACTATGACAGATACGCAGTATTTT. It yields the protein CASSLGTMTDTQYF.